This T cell receptor (beta chain) was sequenced for a study of T-cell reconstitution after alpha-beta-depleted transplantation in children (dated by TCRdb to between 2015 and 2016). Study-wide context: Using TCR repertoire profiling, the study followed T-cell immune reconstitution in a quantitative way in children after TCRalphabeta/CD19-depleted allogeneic hematopoietic cell transplantation.

Receptor libraries were prepared by PCR. The instrument was an Illumina HiSeq 2500. To normalize quantification of the TCRbeta repertoire, the TCR libraries were built with molecular barcoding that relied on unique molecular identifiers. TCRdb reran the public reads through fastp at Q25 and MiXCR, keeping productive beta chains. Every entry covers one CDR3 protein and lists the most common genes and DNA from its rows. In this sample the table shows some 310,000 distinct CDR3 sequences, 23% of which occur a single time. Approximately 10% of the sample is held by the ten biggest clonotypes. The study at large found these results: Over the following months the frequencies of hyperexpanded clones went down, and after one year T-cell counts and TCRbeta diversity were mostly credited to newly produced T cells. The apparently early alphabetaT-cell count recovery about two months after transplant was reportedly dependent on only several hundred rapidly expanded clones derived from non-depleted graft cells. In some patients, the high TCRbeta diversity seen at day 60 was put down to recipient T cells and intrathymic progenitors that had survived conditioning.

This clonotype appeared a few times. The antigen it binds to is not known. No base-level quality is on record; no much larger clone is a single base apart. The sample's treatment or condition label, decoded: allogeneic hematopoietic cell transplantation with graft depleted of TCRalphabeta T cells and CD19 B cells. The children who served as transplant recipients had been given grafts of TCRalphabeta/CD19-depleted allogeneic hematopoietic cells. For this chain, trimming is 4 bases at the V end and 4 bases at the J end, and the number of junction bases without a gene match is 9. In the germline V gene, CDR1 corresponds to SGHRS and CDR2 to YFSETQ. From the cysteine up to the phenylalanine, the CDR3 has a length of 15 residues. Only CDR3 DNA remains: 45 bases, in frame from the first base.

The specimen comprised PBMCs, mostly from graft donor cells, sampled 180 days after TCRalphabeta/CD19-depleted stem cell transplant. The sequence derives from a male patient aged 5 to 17 who had a stem cell transplant for acute lymphoblastic leukemia, so the T cells may come from the graft donor. The chain couples TRBV5-1 to TRBJ1-2; 8 junctional bases match TRBD1. The DNA reads TGCGCCAGCAGCCCTCTGACAGGGGCGGGCTATGGCTACACCTTC. This yields the protein CASSPLTGAGYGYTF. The variable domain in full, with residues beyond the CDR3 obtained from the reference TRBV5-1 and TRBJ1-2 genes, is KAGVTQTPRYLIKTRGQQVTLSCSPISGHRSVSWYQQTPGQGLQFLFEYFSETQRNKGNFPGRFSGRQFSNSRSEMNVSTLELGDSALYLCASSPLTGAGYGYTFGSGTRLTVV.